These 15 T cell receptor beta chains were all obtained from the same sample, sequenced in a study of a mutant IDH1 vaccine in newly diagnosed glioma. Produced via immunoSEQ multiplex PCR; TCRdb's table is partial and in-frame only. The sample includes about 40,000 clones, 84% of them seen just once. Their specific antigens are unknown. Time point defined: week 11, during vaccination. Topical imiquimod was applied with each vaccine dose, which held 300 ug of mutant IDH1 20-mer peptide. Here the sequenced sample was PBMCs, taken from a glioma patient whose treatment included an IDH1 peptide vaccine. Every receptor here comes from a man in his forties with glioma.

This chain joins TRBV6-5 and TRBJ2-5; D unclear. The germline V gene has CDR1 MNHEY and CDR2 SVGAGI. The V end was cut by 5 bases, the J end by 4 bases, with 11 bases between. This CDR3 has 13 residues. The CDR3 sequence is CASSHRGRETQYF. The CDR3 DNA reads TGTGCCAGCAGTCATCGAGGAAGAGAGACCCAGTACTTC.

The chain uses TRBV6-1 and TRBJ1-2; D gene ambiguous. Trimming removed 1 base from V and 3 bases from J, with 6 bases in between. CDR3 length equals 13 residues. Germline CDR1 reads MNHNS; CDR2 reads SASEGT. The CDR3, as DNA: TGTGCCAGCAGTGAAGATGTAGACTATGGCTACACCTTC. It translates to CASSEDVDYGYTF.

This clone was counted a few times. V gene TRBV7-9 combines with J gene TRBJ2-7, with unresolved D. V lost 1 base to trimming and J lost 5 bases, with 15 bases between them. The CDR3 totals 15 residues. Germline assignment: CDR1 SEHNR and CDR2 FQNEAQ (reference sequence). The CDR3 loop reads CASSLDRSAPHEQYF. The CDR3 coding sequence is TGTGCCAGCAGCTTAGACCGGTCAGCTCCCCACGAGCAGTACTTC.

The chain combines TRBV28 with TRBJ2-7; TRBD2 matches 13 bases. The V gene end was trimmed by 6 bases and the J gene end by 3 bases; junction bases not matched to a gene: 8. The V gene's germline CDR1 is MDHEN and CDR2 SYDVKM. CDR3 length: 16 residues. CDR3 nucleotides: TGTGCCAGCAGCTCACTAGCGGGAGGGCTCGGCTACGAGCAGTACTTC. As protein: CASSSLAGGLGYEQYF.

The CDR3 sequence: CASRSEETQYF. CDR3 coding DNA: TGCGCCAGCAGATCGGAAGAGACCCAGTACTTC. V is TRBV5-1 and J is TRBJ2-5; D not certain. The V gene lost 5 bases and the J gene lost 3 bases, with 5 bases spanning the gap. This CDR3 region has 11 residues. CDR1 is SGHRS, CDR2 YFSETQ, per germline.

V usage is TRBV7-8 and J usage is TRBJ2-2; 7 bases map to TRBD2. The CDR3 is 17 amino acids. V lost 5 bases, J lost 8 bases, and 17 bases stayed unmatched. CDR1 and CDR2 from the germline V gene are SGHVS and FQNEAQ. Written as DNA, the CDR3 is TGTGCCAGCAGCAACGTGGGGGGTTACCGAGCGGGGGGGGAGCTGTTTTTT. Its translation: CASSNVGGYRAGGELFF.

The sample holds one count of this clone. The chain links TRBV5-1 to TRBJ2-3; D is ambiguous. The CDR3 has 11 amino acids. V lost 3 bases to trimming and J lost 4 bases, with 3 bases between them. The germline CDR1 and CDR2 sequences are SGHRS and YFSETQ. The CDR3 reads CASSSADTQYF. The CDR3 DNA follows: TGCGCCAGCAGCTCCGCAGATACGCAGTATTTT.

The chain is built from TRBV5-1 and TRBJ2-2, with 7 positions matching TRBD2. Germline values: CDR1 SGHRS, CDR2 YFSETQ. The CDR3 length is 15 residues. Losses at the gene ends were 4 bases for V and 0 bases for J; bases not matched to a gene: 3. The CDR3 DNA sequence: TGCGCCAGCAGCCTAGGGACTACGAACACCGGGGAGCTGTTTTTT. This translates into CASSLGTTNTGELFF.

CDR3 amino acids: CASRGQNTEAFF. Written as DNA, the CDR3 is TGTGCCAGCAGGGGACAAAACACTGAAGCTTTCTTT. The J gene is TRBJ1-1, the V gene TRBV6-4; a possible D gene is TRBD1 (6 bases). Germline assignment: CDR1 MRHNA and CDR2 SNTAGT. V shed 6 bases and J shed 2 bases, with 7 bases lying between them. The CDR3 extends over 12 amino acids.

This clone appeared a few times. The chain has TRBV5-1 and TRBJ1-2; D is unresolved. Germline CDR1 and CDR2: SGHRS and YFSETQ. Trimming removed 1 base at V and 6 bases at J, with 10 bases between. The CDR3 totals 13 residues. CDR3 region: CASSLTLTHGYTF. The CDR3 nucleotides are TGCGCCAGCAGCTTGACGCTGACCCATGGCTACACCTTC.

This clone was seen a handful of times. The rearrangement joins TRBV7-2 to TRBJ1-5; the match to TRBD1 covers 7 bases. Germline-derived CDR1 and CDR2 are SGHTA and FQGNSA. This CDR3 region has 14 residues. With 6 bases clipped from V and 7 bases from J, the junction kept 9 bases outside the gene matches. The CDR3 DNA is TGTGCCAGCAGTTTACAGGGGTCATGGCAGCCCCAGCATTTT. Translation: CASSLQGSWQPQHF.

The chain has TRBV4-1 and TRBJ2-7; 14 nucleotides agree with TRBD2. This CDR3 is 16 amino acids long. Trimming at V came to 3 bases and at J to 3 bases, leaving 4 bases not matched to a gene. Germline CDR1 and CDR2: MGHRA and YSYEKL. This CDR3 is CASSQRGLAGDYEQYF. Here the CDR3 DNA reads TGCGCCAGCAGCCAGAGGGGACTAGCGGGAGACTACGAGCAGTACTTC.

This chain connects TRBV27 to TRBJ2-7; 12 bases match TRBD1. Germline V gives CDR1 MNHEY, CDR2 SMNVEV (reference sequence). The ends lost 3 bases at V and 5 bases at J; junction bases unmatched: 14. This CDR3 contains 18 residues. The CDR3 is CASSFSKTQGQGANEQYF. For the CDR3, the DNA is TGTGCCAGCAGTTTCTCGAAGACCCAGGGACAGGGGGCGAACGAGCAGTACTTC.

The rearrangement joins TRBV4-2 to TRBJ2-1, with 10 nucleotides matching TRBD1. Germline V gene sequence: CDR1 LGHNA, CDR2 YNFKEQ. The CDR3 has 17 residues. The V gene end was trimmed by 0 bases and the J gene end by 4 bases; junction bases not matched to a gene: 6. The CDR3 coding sequence is TGTGCCAGCAGCCAAGAACTGACAGGGGGCGCGTACAATGAGCAGTTCTTC. This gives the protein CASSQELTGGAYNEQFF.

The rearrangement joins TRBV6-4 to TRBJ1-1; no definite D call. The germline CDR1 and CDR2 sequences are MRHNA and SNTAGT. CDR3 length: 13 residues. V dropped 6 bases and J dropped 0 bases, with 8 bases sitting between them. The CDR3 region has the DNA TGTGCCAGCAGCGCAACCTTGAACACTGAAGCTTTCTTT. Its protein is CASSATLNTEAFF.